This record covers a single TCR beta chain. This sample stems from a study of blood T cell repertoires in COVID-19. Sequencing was performed with immunoSEQ multiplex PCR; in TCRdb, only in-frame clones are kept and a portion is missing. Of some 97,000 clones in the sample, 90% were seen once. The CDR3 is made up of 16 amino acids. After removal of 3 bases from V and 7 bases from J, the junction contained 9 bases not matched to a gene. Looked up from germline, CDR1 is SGHDT and CDR2 is YYEEEE. The TCR sequence derives from a man between 60 and 70 years old with acute or convalescent COVID-19. Material for sequencing was peripheral blood. The J gene is TRBJ2-3, the V gene TRBV5-6, with 12 bases matching TRBD2. Here the CDR3 reads CASSSRTSGVGNTQYF. The CDR3 bases are TGTGCCAGCAGCTCCCGGACTAGCGGGGTTGGAAATACGCAGTATTTT.